Below are 21 T cell receptor beta chains sequenced from a single sample in a study of blood T cells in healthy people across ages. Sample-barcoded 5' priming and a J-beta primer mix drove a second PCR of about 6 to 12 cycles. TCRdb re-derived calls from the 5' RACE reads in MiXCR, one entry per CDR3 protein. The sample yields fewer than 2 million distinct CDR3 sequences, more than 35% seen once. Sequenced material: blood. The source of these receptors is a human donor in good health.

The chain is built from TRBV7-3 and TRBJ1-1, with TRBD1 as a possible D gene (5 bases). Trimming removed 2 bases at V and 5 bases at J, with 12 bases between. Germline V gene data show CDR1 as SGHTA and CDR2 as FQGTGA. This CDR3 comprises 14 residues. The DNA of the CDR3 is TGTGCCAGCAGCTTAGGGACCCCGGCGACTGAAGCTTTCTTT. It translates to CASSLGTPATEAFF.

This clonotype was seen many times. V is TRBV7-9 and J is TRBJ1-1; 7 bases fit TRBD1. Unmatched junction bases numbered 4, after V lost 6 bases and J lost 3 bases. The CDR3 has 13 amino acids. Germline CDR1 reads SEHNR; CDR2 reads FQNEAQ (reference sequence). This chain's CDR3 is CASSQGGDTEAFF. CDR3 DNA: TGTGCCAGCAGTCAGGGGGGGGACACTGAAGCTTTCTTT.

The chain uses TRBV10-3 and TRBJ2-7, with D hard to call. Trimming left V 4 bases short and J 2 bases short, with 9 bases between. The germline V gene encodes CDR1 ENHRY and CDR2 SYGVKD. The CDR3 covers 13 residues. The CDR3 reads CAISAGLTYEQYF. The CDR3 nucleotides read TGTGCCATCAGTGCGGGTTTAACCTACGAGCAGTACTTC.

The chain combines TRBV4-3 with TRBJ2-1; 7 nucleotides match TRBD1. CDR1 is LGHNA, CDR2 YSLEER, per germline. J was trimmed by 1 base and V by 4 bases; bases with no gene match: 4. CDR3 size: 15 residues. The CDR3 coding sequence is TGCGCCAGCAGCCGGGACAGACAGTCCTACAATGAGCAGTTCTTC. Its translation is CASSRDRQSYNEQFF.

This clonotype was seen only a few times. The gene calls are TRBV29-1 and TRBJ1-2, with D unclear. Per germline, CDR1 SQVTM and CDR2 ANQGSEA. The V and J ends lost 4 bases and 3 bases respectively, with 21 bases between them. The CDR3 loop spans 16 amino acids. The CDR3 loop reads CSVGSRPTPADYGYTF. In DNA form, the CDR3 reads TGCAGCGTTGGATCGAGGCCGACGCCCGCGGACTATGGCTACACCTTC. Full variable domain (rest looked up from reference TRBV29-1 and TRBJ1-2): SAVISQKPSRDICQRGTSLTIQCQVDSQVTMMFWYRQQPGQSLTLIATANQGSEATYESGFVIDKFPISRPNLTFSTLTVSNMSPEDSSIYLCSVGSRPTPADYGYTFGSGTRLTVV.

Only a few counts were recorded for this clonotype. V and J are TRBV7-9 and TRBJ2-1, with TRBD1 matching 8 bases. The CDR3 covers 15 residues. Germline trimming cut 3 bases from V and 9 bases from J; bases unmatched to any gene: 10. Germline V lookup: CDR1 SEHNR, CDR2 FQNEAQ (reference sequence). The CDR3 protein is CASSLTGVGGPEQFF. The CDR3 coding sequence is TGTGCCAGCAGCTTGACAGGGGTAGGGGGTCCTGAGCAGTTCTTC.

This chain links TRBV20-1 with TRBJ2-7; TRBD1 matches at 7 bases. The CDR3 consists of 16 residues. The junction had 15 bases not matched to a gene; V was cut back by 5 bases and J by 2 bases. Germline CDR1 is DFQATT and CDR2 is SNEGSKA (reference sequence). As DNA, the CDR3 is TGCAGTGCTTGCAAACAGGGGAGCTCAGCAACCTACGAGCAGTACTTC. It translates to CSACKQGSSATYEQYF.

The chain couples TRBV12-3 or TRBV12-4 to TRBJ2-7; TRBD2 matches at 10 bases. The CDR3 runs to 14 residues. J gave up 4 bases and V 8 bases, and 8 bases lay outside the gene matches. The CDR3 reads CASGSTSGFYEQYF. The CDR3 region has the DNA TGTGCCAGCGGGTCGACTAGCGGGTTTTACGAGCAGTACTTC.

V gene TRBV6-1 combines with J gene TRBJ2-1; D not certain. The germline V gene encodes CDR1 MNHNS and CDR2 SASEGT. The CDR3 runs to 16 residues. The V and J ends lost 3 bases and 5 bases respectively, with 17 bases between them. DNA for the CDR3: TGTGCCAGCAGTGAGGTTTTCGCGGAGAACGACAATGAGCAGTTCTTC. This translates into CASSEVFAENDNEQFF.

Turning to this clonotype: This may be a read error, as it is one base from a much larger clone. The J gene is TRBJ1-2, the V gene TRBV6-5; the D is unclear. Germline lookup yields CDR1 MNHEY and CDR2 SVGAGI. The CDR3 has 13 residues. The DNA for the CDR3 is TGTGCCAACAGTAATGAGGGCCCGCGGGGCTACACCTTC. Translation: CANSNEGPRGYTF.

CDR3 in DNA: TGCGCCAGCAGCTTGGACATTGACACTGAAGCTTTCTTT. Translated: CASSLDIDTEAFF. The rearrangement uses TRBV5-1 and TRBJ1-1, with D uncertain. Trimming removed 0 bases at V and 3 bases at J, with 6 bases between. The CDR3 sequence is 13 residues long. Germline CDR1 and CDR2: SGHRS and YFSETQ.

This clonotype has more than one count but fewer than ten. The chain recombines TRBV27 with TRBJ1-2, with D maybe TRBD1 (6 bases). The V gene lost 0 bases and the J gene lost 0 bases, with 11 bases spanning the gap. The CDR3 is 16 amino acids. The germline V gene encodes CDR1 MNHEY and CDR2 SMNVEV (reference sequence). The CDR3 protein is CASSLSMGAANYGYTF. The CDR3 DNA follows: TGTGCCAGCAGTTTATCGATGGGGGCAGCTAACTATGGCTACACCTTC.

In DNA, the CDR3 is TGTGCCAGCAGTTACTCGGGGCTAGCGGGGCTACATGAGCAGTTCTTC. Translation gives CASSYSGLAGLHEQFF. The chain has TRBV6-2 or TRBV6-3 and TRBJ2-1; TRBD2 matches at 9 bases. The CDR3 totals 16 residues. In germline, CDR1 is MNHEY, CDR2 SVGEGT. With 0 bases clipped from V and 8 bases from J, the junction kept 8 bases outside the gene matches.

CDR3 amino acids: CASQGQGPREQYF. DNA of the CDR3: TGTGCCAGCCAGGGACAGGGTCCAAGGGAGCAGTACTTC. The chain employs TRBV6-5 and TRBJ2-7; 9 bases map to TRBD1. Germline V gene sequence: CDR1 MNHEY, CDR2 SVGAGI. The trim removed 8 bases at V and 7 bases at J, leaving 9 bases unmatched. This CDR3 has 13 residues.

V is TRBV4-1 and J is TRBJ1-5; D uncertain. V dropped 0 bases and J dropped 5 bases, with 14 bases sitting between them. The germline V gene encodes CDR1 MGHRA and CDR2 YSYEKL. The CDR3 totals 16 residues. The CDR3, as DNA: TGCGCCAGCAGCCAAGATAATAGACAACCTCATCAGCCCCAGCATTTT. Encoded protein: CASSQDNRQPHQPQHF.

The V call is TRBV24-1, the J call TRBJ1-1; TRBD1 matches at 10 bases. The germline gives CDR1 KGHDR, CDR2 SFDVKD. This CDR3 region has 16 residues. V gave up 4 bases and J gave up 5 bases; unmatched junction bases: 9. The CDR3, as DNA: TGTGCCACCAGTGACAAGACAGGGGGCGGTAAGACTGAAGCTTTCTTT. The encoded protein is CATSDKTGGGKTEAFF.

J is TRBJ2-5 and V is TRBV7-6; the match to TRBD1 covers 7 bases. CDR3 length equals 15 residues. Germline V CDR1 and CDR2: SGHVS, FNYEAQ. V shed 4 bases and J 1 base; nucleotides not matched to a gene: 6. The CDR3 DNA reads as TGTGCCAGCAGCTCCCACAGGGGTTTCCAAGAGACCCAGTACTTC. Protein product: CASSSHRGFQETQYF.

Comment on this clonotype: The junction shows a germline mismatch at one end, possibly a read error. This chain uses TRBV3-1 with TRBJ2-1; D unclear. Germline V gene lookup returns CDR1 LGHDT and CDR2 YNNKEL (reference sequence). This CDR3 region has 14 residues. CDR3 protein: CTSSSRPRYNEQFF. CDR3 bases: TGTACCAGCAGCTCGCGGCCCCGATACAATGAGCAGTTCTTC.

This clonotype was observed once. A much larger clone lies a single base off, so this may be a read error. CDR3 DNA: TGCAGTGCTAGAGATCTTGGAGGGACTAGCGGGGGGGTAGATACGCAGTATTTT. Protein product: CSARDLGGTSGGVDTQYF. The chain links TRBV20-1 to TRBJ2-3; 16 bases fit TRBD2. The V and J ends lost 0 bases and 5 bases, in that order; junction bases with no gene match: 8. Germline CDR1 DFQATT, CDR2 SNEGSKA (reference sequence). The CDR3 contains 18 residues.

This clonotype was counted only a few times. V usage is TRBV7-9 and J usage is TRBJ2-5; the D is unclear. The V end was cut by 1 base, the J end by 10 bases, with 13 bases between. In germline, CDR1 is SEHNR, CDR2 FQNEAQ (reference sequence). The CDR3 covers 13 residues. The CDR3 nucleotides read TGTGCCAGCAGCTTAGTAGGATGGTGGGACCAGTACTTC. As protein: CASSLVGWWDQYF.

The chain uses TRBV12-3 or TRBV12-4 and TRBJ1-6; TRBD1 matches at 7 bases. Germline trimming cut 5 bases from V and 10 bases from J; bases unmatched to any gene: 14. The CDR3 consists of 16 residues. The chain's CDR3 is CASSESGQEFFSPLHF. CDR3 nucleotide sequence: TGTGCCAGCAGTGAATCTGGACAGGAATTCTTCTCACCCCTCCACTTT.